Listed here is a single T cell receptor beta chain. Its antigen is not identified. Combining iRepertoire HTBI primers with Arm-PCR of CDR3 regions, the authors built TCR beta libraries. From the multiplex PCR reads, TCRdb called clonotypes with MiXCR, one entry per CDR3 protein. The data contain 400,000 to 500,000 distinct CDR3 sequences, approximately 14% of them singletons. Time point given: newly diagnosed GD, antithyroid drugs for less than 3 months. The TCR library was made from RNA extracted from PBMCs. The CDR3 spans 15 residues. The germline CDR1 and CDR2 sequences are SGDLS and YYNGEE. V lost 0 bases to trimming and J lost 8 bases, with 14 bases between them. These data originate in a study of regulatory T cells in long-lasting Graves disease. General observations from the study: When disease was persistent, TRBV28, TRBJ1-2 and TRBJ2-5 were the favored segments. Thyroid tissue was not sampled; only peripheral blood was.

These data also formed part of another study, on T cells in Graves' hyperthyroidism and ophthalmopathy. That work contributes: Thyroid ultrasound and orbital computed tomography, with clinical symptoms and serum thyroxine and TRAb, informed diagnoses.

The V call is TRBV9, the J call TRBJ1-4; D perhaps matches TRBD1 (5 bases). The sequences come from peripheral blood mononuclear cells (PBMCs), collected at new diagnosis, from a patient treated with antithyroid drugs. This TCR derives from a woman in her forties or fifties with Graves disease. CDR3 DNA sequence: TGTGCCAGCAGCGTAGTTGGGGGGTCTGGGGAAAAACTGTTTTTT. Protein sequence: CASSVVGGSGEKLFF.